This TCR beta chain was observed in a study of tumor-infiltrating lymphocytes in primary liver carcinoma. The overall study: Participating patients were men and women between 30 and 69 years old. Recorded tumor stage was T1-T3 N0M0, with diameters of about 4.2 to 10 cm. Study-level results: Tumors had a top-250-clone fraction that was significantly higher than blood (p = 0.039).

DNA and RNA were both co-extracted from about 19-30 mg of bulk tissue that had not been sorted. Total RNA (roughly 530 ng) served as template for TCR beta cDNA synthesis primed by a constant-region primer. A slightly modified ARM-PCR protocol with three nested multiplex PCR rounds produced these TCR beta libraries. Use of TRBV1-TRBV30 forward primers with a C-beta reverse primer characterized the first two PCR rounds, which lasted about 10 cycles each. From the multiplex PCR reads, TCRdb called clonotypes with MiXCR, one entry per CDR3 protein. In the table there are more than 90,000 distinct CDR3 sequences, 55% to 80% of which are singletons. Trimming pared 6 bases from V and 0 bases from J, leaving 18 bases between. The CDR3 spans 16 residues. Per the germline V gene, CDR1 is WSHSY and CDR2 is SAAADI. In regard to this clonotype: What it binds is unknown.

The receptor comes from a woman aged 55-70 years with primary liver carcinoma and hepatitis B virus infection. Source material: liver tumor tissue from sampling region 2. Subset denoted: tumor region T2, inferior pole. This sequence joins TRBV10-2 and TRBJ2-7; possible D gene TRBD2, 7 bases. For the CDR3, the DNA is TGCGCCAGCAGAGTCACAGGGACTAACTTCTCCTACGAGCAGTACTTC. Translation gives CASRVTGTNFSYEQYF.